This T cell receptor beta chain was found in a study of blood T cell repertoires in COVID-19 (dated by TCRdb to the early 2020s). Background on the whole study: Samples covering the acute and convalescent phases of COVID-19 were provided by collaborators in the United States, Italy and Spain. A freely available public database, intended as a resource for researchers studying the immune response to SARS-CoV-2, is where the repertoires were released. Deeply sampled blood TCRbeta repertoires from subjects exposed to, actively infected with, or recovered from COVID-19 were included in the dataset. Where available, HLA class I and class II types were obtained from metadata supplied by the sample provider rather than from assay-based typing. A de-identified subject ID, COVID-19 status, age in years and sex were almost always included in the sample metadata. The prospective study material was composed of cDNA or gDNA derived from T cells, B-cell-depleted T cells, or PBMCs. The samples were drawn from two sources: the first 160 participants of the ongoing ImmuneRACE study, and over 950 subjects contributed by 6 global collaborators.

The immunoSEQ Assay, a bias-controlled multiplex PCR, was used to amplify TCRbeta CDR3 regions from genomic DNA. Per the source publication's procedure: The number of nucleated cells in each sample was estimated from the amplification of reference gene primers within the assay. To quantify the absolute abundance of each unique TCRbeta CDR3 rearrangement, sequence reads were collapsed and filtered. For each sample, productive Simpson clonality was calculated as the square root of Simpson's diversity index over productive rearrangements. TCRdb stores this immuneACCESS table with in-frame sequences only. Part of the clones is absent; in the studies checked, under half of the shortfall reflects unresolved V genes, and no reason is known for the rest. D and trimming come from the DNA, and the V and J calls and clone size come from that table. Within this sample are around 170,000 clones, with 86% of them counted one time only. In total, the top ten clones hold 5.5% to 8% of the sample.

Compared with germline, V lacks 5 bases and J lacks 11 bases; bases without a gene match: 9. CDR1 LNHDA and CDR2 SQIVND were looked up in the germline V gene (reference sequence). The CDR3, cysteine through phenylalanine, is 13 amino acids long. The DNA shown is the 39-base CDR3, in frame from base 1. Broader findings and caveats from the paper: The amount of clinical and demographic metadata varied by source and participant and was provided uncurated.

Whole blood was collected in K2EDTA tubes by collaborating institutions according to the institutions' own protocols. Collaborator samples were shipped for TCRbeta analysis as frozen whole blood, isolated PBMCs, or DNA extracted from either sample type. Notes on this clone: Its antigen is currently not known. Base qualities are not at hand, and no much larger clone is one base apart.

The TCR was taken from a middle-aged man with active or convalescent COVID-19. The chain links TRBV19 with TRBJ1-1; 9 junctional bases match TRBD1. Sequenced sample: peripheral blood. The CDR3 reads CASSFRDREAAFF. In nucleotide form, the sequence is TGTGCCAGTAGTTTCCGGGACAGGGAGGCGGCTTTCTTT.